The 19 T cell receptor beta chains listed next were all sequenced from one sample in a study of blood T cell repertoires in COVID-19. Sequencing was performed with immunoSEQ multiplex PCR; in TCRdb, only in-frame clones are kept and a portion is missing. The data contain over 90,000 clones, approximately 90% of them singletons. The specimen sequenced was peripheral blood. The receptors here all came from a woman aged 80 or over in a cohort sampled during active COVID-19.

This clone was detected only a few times. The chain recombines TRBV7-9 with TRBJ1-2, with 9 bases that match TRBD1. CDR1 is SEHNR and CDR2 is FQNEAQ in the germline V gene (reference sequence). The CDR3 spans 18 residues. With 0 bases clipped from V and 0 bases from J, the junction kept 8 bases outside the gene matches. CDR3 coding DNA: TGTGCCAGCAGCTTAGCGGGGACAGGGACCCCCTCTAACTATGGCTACACCTTC. Its protein is CASSLAGTGTPSNYGYTF.

This clone was observed once. The rearrangement joins TRBV11-2 to TRBJ2-7; TRBD1 matches at 8 bases. The CDR3 runs to 15 residues. The V gene's germline CDR1 is SGHAT and CDR2 FQNNGV. Trimming removed 5 bases from V and 3 bases from J; junction bases left unmatched: 9. CDR3 amino acids: CASSIGPGQDYEQYF. The CDR3 nucleotides are TGTGCCAGCAGCATCGGACCGGGACAGGACTACGAGCAGTACTTC.

This chain links TRBV24-1 with TRBJ2-2, with a tentative D call TRBD1 (6 bases). Germline lookup yields CDR1 KGHDR and CDR2 SFDVKD. The germline V and J ends were trimmed by 4 bases and 10 bases, with 18 bases remaining between them. CDR3 length: 15 residues. CDR3 in DNA: TGTGCCACCAGTGAGGCAGGGGTGGCGACGGAGGAGCTGTTTTTT. Its translation: CATSEAGVATEELFF.

This chain uses TRBV27 with TRBJ2-3; D is unresolved. Trimming took off 1 base at V and 2 bases at J, with 10 bases between the two ends. Germline V gene data show CDR1 as MNHEY and CDR2 as SMNVEV (reference sequence). The CDR3 contains 15 residues. This chain's CDR3 is CASSLYGGSTDTQYF. The CDR3 bases are TGTGCCAGCAGTTTATACGGCGGATCCACAGATACGCAGTATTTT.

The sample holds one count of this clone. The chain carries TRBV6-2 or TRBV6-3 and TRBJ2-7; TRBD1 agrees at 7 bases. The length of the CDR3 is 13 residues. The V gene end was trimmed by 4 bases and the J gene end by 7 bases; junction bases not matched to a gene: 7. Germline V gene sequence: CDR1 MNHEY, CDR2 SVGEGT. For the CDR3, the DNA is TGTGCCAGCAGTTGGGACAGCAAGGGGGAGCAGTACTTC. Protein: CASSWDSKGEQYF.

This clone appeared a single time. The chain has TRBV7-3 and TRBJ2-7; weak D call: TRBD1 (6 bases). This CDR3 region has 14 residues. In germline, CDR1 is SGHTA, CDR2 FQGTGA. V gave up 6 bases and J gave up 2 bases, with 14 bases separating them. The CDR3 sequence: CASSLAGDTYEQYF. CDR3 sequence (DNA): TGTGCCAGCAGTCTGGCCGGGGACACCTACGAGCAGTACTTC.

The J gene is TRBJ1-2, the V gene TRBV9, with D possibly TRBD1 on 5 matching bases. The CDR3 is made up of 14 amino acids. Germline V gene data show CDR1 as SGDLS and CDR2 as YYNGEE. With 3 bases removed from V and 3 bases from J, the gap between germline ends came to 12 bases. CDR3 protein: CASSDGTGDYGYTF. DNA of the CDR3: TGTGCCAGCAGCGATGGCACAGGCGACTATGGCTACACCTTC.

This chain uses TRBV27 with TRBJ1-5, with 8 nucleotides matching TRBD1. The CDR3 extends over 15 amino acids. Germline V gene data show CDR1 as MNHEY and CDR2 as SMNVEV (reference sequence). V was pared by 7 bases and J by 8 bases, with 13 bases of the junction left unmatched. The CDR3 reads CASKPQGAFLEPQHF. CDR3 DNA: TGTGCCAGCAAACCCCAGGGGGCATTCCTTGAGCCCCAGCATTTT.

The chain combines TRBV6-4 with TRBJ2-3; tentatively, D is TRBD2 (6 bases). Germline values: CDR1 MRHNA, CDR2 SNTAGT. Trimming shortened V by 3 bases and J by 0 bases, and 10 bases separated the two germline ends. The CDR3 is 15 amino acids. CDR3 DNA sequence: TGTGCCAGCAGTGAGGGGGGACTTAGCACAGATACGCAGTATTTT. Its protein product is CASSEGGLSTDTQYF.

The chain employs TRBV5-1 and TRBJ1-1, with 8 bases aligning to TRBD1. Trimming removed 4 bases from V and 5 bases from J; junction bases left unmatched: 10. This CDR3 is built from 15 residues. In germline, CDR1 is SGHRS, CDR2 YFSETQ. The CDR3 loop reads CASSTGQARGTEAFF. CDR3 nucleotide sequence: TGCGCCAGCAGCACGGGACAGGCGCGAGGGACTGAAGCTTTCTTT.

The chain couples TRBV20-1 to TRBJ2-1, with TRBD2 identical over 10 bases. The V gene's germline CDR1 is DFQATT and CDR2 SNEGSKA (reference sequence). The CDR3 has 16 amino acids. V shed 3 bases and J 8 bases; nucleotides not matched to a gene: 13. CDR3 loop: CSASRSSGGASYEQFF. The CDR3 bases are TGCAGTGCTAGTAGGTCCAGCGGGGGGGCCTCGTATGAGCAGTTCTTC.

Regarding this clone: The junction shows a germline mismatch at one end, possibly a read error. The chain recombines TRBV20-1 with TRBJ2-1, with D uncertain. CDR1 is DFQATT, CDR2 SNEGSKA, per germline (reference sequence). This CDR3 is 9 amino acids long. This chain's CDR3 is CSAIPPSVF. CDR3 sequence (DNA): TGCAGTGCTATTCCCCCATCAGTCTTC.

The J gene is TRBJ2-2, the V gene TRBV3-1 (or the pseudogene TRBV3-2), with D possibly TRBD1 on 6 matching bases. The germline gives CDR1 LGHDT, CDR2 YNNKEL (reference sequence). This CDR3 region has 14 residues. Deletions cut 4 bases from V and 4 bases from J, with 10 bases between. CDR3 amino acids: CASSRNRVTGELFF. Here the CDR3 DNA reads TGTGCCAGCAGCCGAAACAGGGTCACCGGGGAGCTGTTTTTT.

This sequence joins TRBV2 and TRBJ1-1; 7 bases match TRBD1. Germline V CDR1 and CDR2: SNHLY, FYNNEI. V dropped 4 bases and J dropped 1; count of bases not matched to a gene: 6. The CDR3 runs 15 residues. The CDR3 nucleotides read TGTGCCAGCAGTGTGGACAGGCCCGGGAACACTGAAGCTTTCTTT. This codes for CASSVDRPGNTEAFF.

Here the CDR3 reads CATSDPTRPNEQFF. The CDR3 region has the DNA TGTGCCACCAGTGACCCAACTAGACCCAATGAGCAGTTCTTC. The chain is built from TRBV24-1 and TRBJ2-1; tentative D call: TRBD2 (5 bases). This CDR3 has 14 residues. V lost 4 bases and J 6 bases, leaving 12 bases between the germline ends. Germline V lookup: CDR1 KGHDR, CDR2 SFDVKD.

The chain has TRBV5-6 and TRBJ2-3, with 7 bases aligning to TRBD2. This CDR3 spans 14 amino acids. The V gene end was trimmed by 5 bases and the J gene end by 7 bases; junction bases not matched to a gene: 10. The germline V gene encodes CDR1 SGHDT and CDR2 YYEEEE. The CDR3 spells CASRDWREGNTQYF. The DNA of the CDR3 is TGTGCCAGCAGGGACTGGAGGGAGGGAAATACGCAGTATTTT.

The chain uses TRBV19 and TRBJ1-5; D unclear. Per the germline V gene, CDR1 is LNHDA and CDR2 is SQIVND (reference sequence). This CDR3 has 13 amino acids. The ends were cut back, 7 bases at V and 2 bases at J, with 9 bases in the middle. The CDR3 spells CASISPGNQPQHF. The CDR3 DNA is TGTGCCAGTATATCTCCGGGCAATCAGCCCCAGCATTTT.

This chain joins TRBV28 and TRBJ2-5; perhaps TRBD2 as D (5 bases). This CDR3 contains 12 residues. Deletions cut 6 bases from V and 5 bases from J, with 10 bases between. Germline assignment: CDR1 MDHEN and CDR2 SYDVKM. The CDR3 DNA sequence: TGTGCCAGCAGCTGGCGGGTGGAGACCCAGTACTTC. It translates to CASSWRVETQYF. Combining the CDR3 with reference TRBV28 and TRBJ2-5 gives the whole variable domain DVKVTQSSRYLVKRTGEKVFLECVQDMDHENMFWYRQDPGLGLRLIYFSYDVKMKEKGDIPEGYSVSREKKERFSLILESASTNQTSMYLCASSWRVETQYFGPGTRLLVL.

The chain carries TRBV9 and TRBJ1-3; maybe TRBD1 (6 bases). Trimming stripped 3 bases from V and 3 bases from J, with 10 bases between. CDR1 SGDLS and CDR2 YYNGEE come from the germline V gene. The CDR3 is made up of 14 amino acids. For the CDR3, the DNA is TGTGCCAGCAGCGCATTGACAGGTGGAAACACCATATATTTT. It codes for CASSALTGGNTIYF.